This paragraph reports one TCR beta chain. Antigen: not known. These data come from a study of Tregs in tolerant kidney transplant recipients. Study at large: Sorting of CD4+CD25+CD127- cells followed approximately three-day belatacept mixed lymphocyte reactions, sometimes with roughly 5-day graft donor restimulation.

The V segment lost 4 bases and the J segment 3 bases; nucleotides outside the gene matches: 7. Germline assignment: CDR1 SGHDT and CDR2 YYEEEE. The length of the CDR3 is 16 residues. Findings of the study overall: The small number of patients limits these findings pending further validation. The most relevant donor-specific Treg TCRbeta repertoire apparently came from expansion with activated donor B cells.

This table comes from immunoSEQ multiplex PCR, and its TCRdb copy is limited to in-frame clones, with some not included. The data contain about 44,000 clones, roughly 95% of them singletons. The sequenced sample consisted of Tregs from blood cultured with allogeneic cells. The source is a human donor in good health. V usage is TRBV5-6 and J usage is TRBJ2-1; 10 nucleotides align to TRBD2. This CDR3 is CASSRPGLANYNEQFF. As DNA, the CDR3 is TGTGCCAGCAGCCGACCGGGACTAGCGAACTACAATGAGCAGTTCTTC.